Below are 10 T cell receptor beta chains sequenced from a single sample in a study of shared clonotypes between healthy human individuals. TCRdb's copy holds only in-frame clones and misses some; the assay was immunoSEQ multiplex PCR. The sample yields some 800,000 clones, 85% to 95% seen once. Naive CD8 populations comprised CD45RO-negative cells positively selected for CCR7, excluding terminally differentiated effector memory CD45RA+ cells. The source material was naive CD8+ T cells sorted from blood. All receptors derive from a man aged 25 to 45 in good health.

This rearrangement joins TRBV5-5 to TRBJ2-1, with 12 positions matching TRBD1. V lost 7 bases and J lost 6; bases outside the gene matches: 14. The CDR3 totals 17 residues. Per the germline V gene, CDR1 is SGHKS and CDR2 is YYEKEE (reference sequence). CDR3 sequence (DNA): TGTGCCAGCGCCCGAGGGACAGGGGGCGCTTCACTCAATGAGCAGTTCTTC. This translates into CASARGTGGASLNEQFF.

The chain recombines TRBV27 with TRBJ1-2, with D perhaps matching TRBD1 (5 bases). This CDR3 spans 16 amino acids. Trimming cost V 5 bases and J 3 bases, with 19 bases left between them. CDR1 and CDR2 (germline): MNHEY, SMNVEV (reference sequence). Here the CDR3 DNA reads TGTGCCAGCAGTGCTCAAAACCTCAGGGAGGACTATGGCTACACCTTC. Its translation: CASSAQNLREDYGYTF.

This clone was counted a few times. V is TRBV6-5 and J is TRBJ1-5; D gene uncertain. The germline CDR1 and CDR2 sequences are MNHEY and SVGAGI. Deletions cut 6 bases from V and 3 bases from J, with 12 bases between. The CDR3 runs to 14 residues. CDR3 bases: TGTGCCAGCAGGGAAGGGAGCTCCAATCAGCCCCAGCATTTT. It encodes CASREGSSNQPQHF.

The V call is TRBV11-2, the J call TRBJ1-4; possible D gene TRBD1, 5 bases. CDR1 and CDR2 from the germline V gene are SGHAT and FQNNGV. Trimming removed 1 base from V and 7 bases from J, with 13 bases in between. The CDR3 spans 15 residues. The CDR3 loop reads CASSLAEGVGEKLFF. CDR3 DNA sequence: TGTGCCAGCAGCTTAGCGGAAGGGGTGGGTGAAAAACTGTTTTTT.

V and J are TRBV5-6 and TRBJ2-5; D not resolved. Germline loops: CDR1 SGHDT, CDR2 YYEEEE. Trimming removed 5 bases at V and 5 bases at J, with 16 bases between. The CDR3 consists of 14 residues. CDR3 protein: CASSPRPSEETQYF. The CDR3 nucleotides read TGTGCCAGCAGTCCCCGCCCGAGTGAGGAGACCCAGTACTTC.

This clone was observed once. J is TRBJ2-2 and V is TRBV11-2; possibly TRBD2 for D (6 bases). The CDR3 is made up of 16 amino acids. Trimming left V 1 base short and J 2 bases short, with 11 bases between. Per the germline V gene, CDR1 is SGHAT and CDR2 is FQNNGV. CDR3 sequence (DNA): TGTGCCAGCAGCTTAGTTCTGCGGGGAAACACCGGGGAGCTGTTTTTT. It codes for CASSLVLRGNTGELFF.

The gene calls are TRBV28 and TRBJ2-1; 9 nucleotides align to TRBD1. The length of the CDR3 is 15 residues. Germline CDR1 MDHEN, CDR2 SYDVKM. J lost 5 bases, V lost 1 base, and 3 bases had no gene match. The CDR3 here is CASSLYWDRDNEQFF. The CDR3 DNA follows: TGTGCCAGCAGTTTATACTGGGACAGGGACAATGAGCAGTTCTTC.

This chain uses TRBV7-2 with TRBJ1-4; 7 bases line up with TRBD1. This CDR3 contains 16 residues. Germline V gives CDR1 SGHTA, CDR2 FQGNSA. V dropped 0 bases and J dropped 8; count of bases not matched to a gene: 9. The CDR3 bases are TGTGCCAGCAGCTTAGCGCTCCAGGGGGTTGGGGAAAAACTGTTTTTT. Translated, it gives CASSLALQGVGEKLFF.

The chain is built from TRBV7-9 and TRBJ2-5, with 10 bases matching TRBD2. Trimming took 3 bases from V and 4 from J; bases not matched to a gene: 11. CDR1 SEHNR and CDR2 FQNEAQ come from the germline V gene (reference sequence). CDR3 length: 17 amino acids. CDR3 in DNA: TGTGCCAGCAGCTTTAAAAGATCTAGCGGGAGTAGAGAGACCCAGTACTTC. Its protein product is CASSFKRSSGSRETQYF.

The chain joins TRBV7-9 to TRBJ1-4; 8 bases align to TRBD1. The germline CDR1 and CDR2 sequences are SEHNR and FQNEAQ (reference sequence). The trim removed 5 bases at V and 5 bases at J, leaving 10 bases unmatched. There are 16 residues in the CDR3. The chain's CDR3 is CASSTEQGGLNEKLFF. CDR3 DNA: TGTGCCAGCAGCACCGAACAGGGGGGATTAAATGAAAAACTGTTTTTT.